This T cell receptor beta chain was identified during a study of blood T cell repertoires in COVID-19. Original processing methods: The authors estimated nucleated cell counts from reference gene primer amplification. Measured with immunoSEQ multiplex PCR; TCRdb has only the in-frame clones, and not every one. The V and J calls and clone size are taken from that table; D and trimming were inferred from the DNA. Of about 300,000 clones in the sample, approximately 90% were seen once. There are 10 residues in the CDR3. V lost 1 base to trimming and J lost 9 bases, with 4 bases between them. The germline V gene encodes CDR1 PRHDT and CDR2 FYEKMQ (reference sequence).

The TCR sequence derives from a woman aged 25 to 45 who had recovered from COVID-19. Sequenced: peripheral blood. The V and J genes are TRBV13 and TRBJ2-7; D is uncertain. CDR3 residues: CASSLVGQYF. CDR3 coding DNA: TGTGCCAGCAGCTTAGTCGGGCAGTACTTC.